A selection of T cell receptor beta chains follows, all from one sample in a study of OX40 agonist ivuxolimab in advanced cancers. The repertoire was sequenced with immunoSEQ multiplex PCR; TCRdb's copy has only in-frame clones and lacks some. Seen here are about 88,000 clones, approximately 87% observed once, and the top ten hold roughly 1.6%. The material was CD4+ or CD8+ T cells sorted from blood, obtained in a trial of the OX40 agonist ivuxolimab. These receptors were obtained from an adult with an advanced solid tumor such as melanoma, head and neck, liver or kidney cancer. Each CDR3 is given with its conserved first and last residue. The D gene is left open where the match is weak. Size values are once, few and many counts, or a class for expanded clones, and some rows have none.

J gene: TRBJ2-1; clone size: NA; V gene: TRBV5-1; D gene: TRBD2; CDR3 protein: CASSRTSGGLSYNEQFF; CDR3 DNA: TGCGCCAGCAGCCGAACTAGCGGGGGTCTCTCCTACAATGAGCAGTTCTTC
J gene: TRBJ2-2; clone size: NA; V gene: TRBV5-1; D gene: TRBD1; CDR3 protein: CASSPGRTGNTGELFF; CDR3 DNA: TGCGCCAGCAGCCCGGGTAGGACAGGCAACACCGGGGAGCTGTTTTTT
J gene: TRBJ1-1; clone size: NA; V gene: TRBV6-5; D gene: NA; CDR3 protein: CASSRKKTTGTEAFF; CDR3 DNA: TGTGCCAGCAGCCGAAAGAAAACGACCGGCACTGAAGCTTTCTTT
J gene: TRBJ2-1; clone size: NA; V gene: TRBV7-2; D gene: NA; CDR3 protein: CASSLVAGLPHEQFF; CDR3 DNA: TGTGCCAGCAGCTTAGTCGCAGGTTTACCCCATGAGCAGTTCTTC
J gene: TRBJ2-1; clone size: NA; V gene: TRBV11-2; D gene: NA; CDR3 protein: CASSLTGVYNEQFF; CDR3 DNA: TGTGCCAGCAGCTTAACGGGGGTATACAATGAGCAGTTCTTC
J gene: TRBJ2-3; clone size: NA; V gene: TRBV6-5; D gene: NA; CDR3 protein: CASSYSGRWRDTQYF; CDR3 DNA: TGTGCCAGCAGTTACTCGGGCAGGTGGCGAGATACGCAGTATTTT
J gene: TRBJ2-3; clone size: NA; V gene: TRBV5-6; D gene: TRBD2; CDR3 protein: CASTRTSGGGDTQYF; CDR3 DNA: TGTGCCAGCACCCGGACTAGCGGGGGAGGAGATACGCAGTATTTT
J gene: TRBJ2-1; clone size: NA; V gene: TRBV2; D gene: TRBD2; CDR3 protein: CASRAGGSTNEQFF; CDR3 DNA: TGTGCCAGCAGAGCGGGGGGGTCGACCAATGAGCAGTTCTTC
J gene: TRBJ2-7; clone size: NA; V gene: TRBV6-5; D gene: TRBD1; CDR3 protein: CASSRDSTYEQYF; CDR3 DNA: TGTGCCAGCAGTCGGGACAGTACCTACGAGCAGTACTTC
J gene: TRBJ2-1; clone size: NA; V gene: TRBV30; D gene: TRBD2; CDR3 protein: CAWSGLAGDWDNEQFF; CDR3 DNA: TGTGCCTGGAGCGGCCTAGCGGGGGATTGGGACAATGAGCAGTTCTTC
J gene: TRBJ2-2; clone size: NA; V gene: TRBV21-1; D gene: NA; CDR3 protein: CASINHRDTGELFF; CDR3 DNA: TGTGCCAGCATCAACCACAGGGACACCGGGGAGCTGTTTTTT
J gene: TRBJ2-3; clone size: NA; V gene: TRBV19; D gene: TRBD1; CDR3 protein: CASRDRGRADTQYF; CDR3 DNA: TGTGCCAGTAGAGACAGGGGGCGGGCAGATACGCAGTATTTT
J gene: TRBJ2-1; clone size: NA; V gene: TRBV12-5; D gene: TRBD1; CDR3 protein: CASGLVINRGIDNEQFF; CDR3 DNA: TGTGCTAGTGGTTTGGTTATTAACAGGGGGATCGACAATGAGCAGTTCTTC
J gene: TRBJ1-1; clone size: once; V gene: TRBV6-6; D gene: NA; CDR3 protein: CASSYLGRFEAFF; CDR3 DNA: TGTGCCAGCAGTTACTTGGGACGGTTTGAAGCTTTCTTT
J gene: TRBJ2-7; clone size: NA; V gene: TRBV15; D gene: NA; CDR3 protein: CATSTQGGYEQYF; CDR3 DNA: TGTGCCACCAGCACCCAGGGGGGCTACGAGCAGTACTTC
J gene: TRBJ2-1; clone size: NA; V gene: TRBV29-1; D gene: NA; CDR3 protein: CSIEGGREQFF; CDR3 DNA: TGCAGCATCGAAGGGGGGCGGGAGCAGTTCTTC
J gene: TRBJ1-4; clone size: NA; V gene: TRBV29-1; D gene: TRBD1; CDR3 protein: CSVPGQDPEKLFF; CDR3 DNA: TGCAGCGTTCCGGGACAGGATCCCGAAAAACTGTTTTTT
J gene: TRBJ2-3; clone size: NA; V gene: TRBV5-1; D gene: NA; CDR3 protein: CASSLLGGDTDTQYF; CDR3 DNA: TGCGCCAGCAGCTTGCTAGGGGGAGACACAGATACGCAGTATTTT
J gene: TRBJ2-7; clone size: NA; V gene: TRBV10-2; D gene: NA; CDR3 protein: CATKGDPKAYEQYF; CDR3 DNA: TGCGCCACCAAAGGGGACCCAAAGGCCTACGAGCAGTACTTC
J gene: TRBJ2-7; clone size: NA; V gene: TRBV7-2; D gene: TRBD2; CDR3 protein: CASSLSGTSLYEQYF; CDR3 DNA: TGTGCCAGCAGCTTATCCGGGACTAGTCTCTACGAGCAGTACTTC
J gene: TRBJ1-6; clone size: NA; V gene: TRBV30; D gene: NA; CDR3 protein: CAWSPDYNSPLHF; CDR3 DNA: TGTGCCTGGAGTCCGGACTATAATTCACCCCTCCACTTT
J gene: TRBJ2-7; clone size: NA; V gene: TRBV7-2; D gene: NA; CDR3 protein: CASSFSESYEQYF; CDR3 DNA: TGTGCCAGCAGCTTTAGCGAGAGTTACGAGCAGTACTTC
J gene: TRBJ1-4; clone size: few; V gene: TRBV7-6; D gene: NA; CDR3 protein: CASSRQAGTTNEKLFF; CDR3 DNA: TGTGCCAGCAGCCGGCAGGCGGGAACAACTAATGAAAAACTGTTTTTT
J gene: TRBJ2-3; clone size: NA; V gene: TRBV7-2; D gene: NA; CDR3 protein: CASSLGLGGDTQYF; CDR3 DNA: TGTGCCAGCAGCTTAGGACTAGGAGGGGATACGCAGTATTTT
J gene: TRBJ1-5; clone size: NA; V gene: TRBV4-1; D gene: NA; CDR3 protein: CASSRTDVYSNQPQHF; CDR3 DNA: TGCGCCAGCAGCCGCACCGACGTCTATAGCAATCAGCCCCAGCATTTT
J gene: TRBJ2-7; clone size: NA; V gene: TRBV7-9; D gene: NA; CDR3 protein: CASSLAGGLRDEQYF; CDR3 DNA: TGTGCCAGCAGCTTAGCGGGGGGCCTAAGGGACGAGCAGTACTTC
J gene: TRBJ2-7; clone size: NA; V gene: TRBV7-9; D gene: NA; CDR3 protein: CASSGLSGGASYEQYF; CDR3 DNA: TGTGCCAGCAGCGGCCTCTCAGGGGGGGCCTCCTACGAGCAGTACTTC
J gene: TRBJ2-3; clone size: NA; V gene: TRBV5-1; D gene: NA; CDR3 protein: CASMHAGTDTQYF; CDR3 DNA: TGCGCCAGCATGCACGCGGGCACAGATACGCAGTATTTT
J gene: TRBJ1-1; clone size: NA; V gene: TRBV25-1; D gene: TRBD1; CDR3 protein: CASGRQGLAEAFF; CDR3 DNA: TGTGCCAGCGGAAGACAGGGCTTGGCTGAAGCTTTCTTT
J gene: TRBJ2-2; clone size: NA; V gene: TRBV7-2; D gene: NA; CDR3 protein: CASSQYTGELFF; CDR3 DNA: TGTGCCAGCAGTCAATACACCGGGGAGCTGTTTTTT
J gene: TRBJ1-2; clone size: once; V gene: TRBV4-1; D gene: NA; CDR3 protein: CASSPRQGSYGYTF; CDR3 DNA: TGCGCCAGCAGCCCCCGGCAGGGATCCTATGGCTACACCTTC
J gene: TRBJ1-5; clone size: NA; V gene: TRBV6-1; D gene: NA; CDR3 protein: CASSTSDWNQPQHF; CDR3 DNA: TGTGCCAGCAGTACAAGCGACTGGAACCAGCCCCAGCATTTT
J gene: TRBJ1-2; clone size: NA; V gene: TRBV25-1; D gene: TRBD1; CDR3 protein: CASSEAGGVGGYTF; CDR3 DNA: TGTGCCAGCAGTGAAGCAGGGGGCGTGGGTGGCTACACCTTC
J gene: TRBJ2-3; clone size: NA; V gene: TRBV9; D gene: TRBD2; CDR3 protein: CASSVREGRTDTQYF; CDR3 DNA: TGTGCCAGCAGCGTTCGGGAGGGGAGGACAGATACGCAGTATTTT
J gene: TRBJ2-2; clone size: NA; V gene: TRBV5-6; D gene: TRBD1; CDR3 protein: CASSLAVDRGDTGELFF; CDR3 DNA: TGTGCCAGCAGCTTGGCCGTGGACAGGGGTGACACCGGGGAGCTGTTTTTT
J gene: TRBJ2-5; clone size: NA; V gene: TRBV29-1; D gene: NA; CDR3 protein: CSVEDQGWVQETQYF; CDR3 DNA: TGCAGCGTTGAAGATCAGGGCTGGGTTCAAGAGACCCAGTACTTC
J gene: TRBJ1-3; clone size: NA; V gene: TRBV30; D gene: NA; CDR3 protein: CAWSAGSGNTIYF; CDR3 DNA: TGTGCCTGGAGTGCTGGCTCTGGAAACACCATATATTTT
J gene: TRBJ1-1; clone size: few; V gene: TRBV10-2; D gene: NA; CDR3 protein: CASGAGKSTEAFF; CDR3 DNA: TGCGCCAGCGGGGCAGGGAAGAGTACTGAAGCTTTCTTT
J gene: TRBJ2-6; clone size: NA; V gene: TRBV12-5; D gene: NA; CDR3 protein: CASGLDARGANVLTF; CDR3 DNA: TGTGCTAGTGGTTTGGACGCCCGGGGGGCCAACGTCCTGACTTTC
J gene: TRBJ1-5; clone size: NA; V gene: TRBV11-3; D gene: NA; CDR3 protein: CASSPRNGPGQPQHF; CDR3 DNA: TGTGCCAGCAGCCCCCGGAATGGGCCAGGCCAGCCCCAGCATTTT
J gene: TRBJ2-2; clone size: NA; V gene: TRBV9; D gene: NA; CDR3 protein: CASSARTEKNTGELFF; CDR3 DNA: TGTGCCAGCAGCGCAAGGACAGAAAAAAACACCGGGGAGCTGTTTTTT
J gene: TRBJ1-1; clone size: NA; V gene: TRBV2; D gene: NA; CDR3 protein: CASSEESTTEAFF; CDR3 DNA: TGTGCCAGCAGTGAAGAATCAACCACTGAAGCTTTCTTT